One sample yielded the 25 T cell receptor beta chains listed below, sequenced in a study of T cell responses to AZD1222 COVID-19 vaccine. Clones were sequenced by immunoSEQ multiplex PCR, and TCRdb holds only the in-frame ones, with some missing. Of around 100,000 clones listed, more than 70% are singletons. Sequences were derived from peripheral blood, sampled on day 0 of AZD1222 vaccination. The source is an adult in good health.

CDR3 bases: TGTGCCAGCTCACCGTCGAGTTCATCTGGAAACACCATATATTTT. This sequence encodes CASSPSSSSGNTIYF. The chain combines TRBV18 with TRBJ1-3; unclear D gene. V shed 3 bases and J shed 1 base, with 10 bases lying between them. From germline, CDR1 is KGHSH and CDR2 LQKENI. There are 15 residues in the CDR3.

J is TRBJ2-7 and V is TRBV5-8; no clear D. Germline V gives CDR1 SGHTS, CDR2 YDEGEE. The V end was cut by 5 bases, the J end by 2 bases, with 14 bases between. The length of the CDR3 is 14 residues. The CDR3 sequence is CASRMVVFTYEQYF. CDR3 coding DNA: TGTGCCAGCAGGATGGTAGTGTTCACCTACGAGCAGTACTTC.

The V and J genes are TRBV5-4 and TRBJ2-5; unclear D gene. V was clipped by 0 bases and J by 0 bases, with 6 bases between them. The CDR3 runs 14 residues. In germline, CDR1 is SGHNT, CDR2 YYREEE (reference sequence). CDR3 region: CASSLDPDQETQYF. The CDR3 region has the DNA TGTGCCAGCAGCTTGGATCCAGACCAAGAGACCCAGTACTTC.

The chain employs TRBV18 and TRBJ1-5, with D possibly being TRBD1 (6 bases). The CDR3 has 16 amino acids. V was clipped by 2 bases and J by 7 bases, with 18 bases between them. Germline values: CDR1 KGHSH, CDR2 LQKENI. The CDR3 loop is CASSPSITGSIQPQHF. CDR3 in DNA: TGTGCCAGCTCACCATCGATAACAGGGTCTATCCAGCCCCAGCATTTT.

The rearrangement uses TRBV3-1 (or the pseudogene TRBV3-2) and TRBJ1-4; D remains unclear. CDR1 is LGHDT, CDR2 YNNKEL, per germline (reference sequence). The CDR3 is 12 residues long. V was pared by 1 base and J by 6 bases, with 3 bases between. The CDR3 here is CASSQGYEKLFF. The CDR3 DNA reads TGTGCCAGCAGCCAAGGGTATGAAAAACTGTTTTTT.

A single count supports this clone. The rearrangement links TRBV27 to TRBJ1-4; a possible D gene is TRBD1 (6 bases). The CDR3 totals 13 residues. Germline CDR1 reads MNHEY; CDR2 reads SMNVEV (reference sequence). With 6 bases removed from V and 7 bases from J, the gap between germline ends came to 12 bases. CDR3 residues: CASSGGLSEKLFF. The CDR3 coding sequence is TGTGCCAGCAGCGGGGGGCTGAGTGAAAAACTGTTTTTT.

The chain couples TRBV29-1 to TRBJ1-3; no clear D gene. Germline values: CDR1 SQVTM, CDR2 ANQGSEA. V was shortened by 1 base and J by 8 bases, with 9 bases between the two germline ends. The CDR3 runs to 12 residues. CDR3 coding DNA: TGCAGCGTTGAAGCTGGACGAGACACCATATATTTT. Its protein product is CSVEAGRDTIYF.

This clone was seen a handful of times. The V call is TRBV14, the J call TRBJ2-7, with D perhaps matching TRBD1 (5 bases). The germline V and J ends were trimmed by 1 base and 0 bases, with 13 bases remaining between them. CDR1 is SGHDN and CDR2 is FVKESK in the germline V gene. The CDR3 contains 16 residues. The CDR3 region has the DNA TGTGCCAGCAGCCAAGCACTTGCAGGGTTCTCCTACGAGCAGTACTTC. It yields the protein CASSQALAGFSYEQYF.

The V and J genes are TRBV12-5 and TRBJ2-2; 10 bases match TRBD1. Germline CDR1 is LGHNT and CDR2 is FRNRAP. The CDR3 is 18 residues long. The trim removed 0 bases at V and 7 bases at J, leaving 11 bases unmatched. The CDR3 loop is CASGLVLGTGDVSGELFF. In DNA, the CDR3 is TGTGCTAGTGGTTTGGTACTCGGGACAGGGGACGTCAGCGGGGAGCTGTTTTTT.

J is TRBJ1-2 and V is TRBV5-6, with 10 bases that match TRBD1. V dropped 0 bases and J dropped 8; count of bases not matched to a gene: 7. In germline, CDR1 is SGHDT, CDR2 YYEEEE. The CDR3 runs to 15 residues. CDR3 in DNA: TGTGCCAGCAGCTTGGCATTTGGGACAGGGGCCGGCTACACCTTC. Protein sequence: CASSLAFGTGAGYTF.

The DNA for the CDR3 is TGTGCCAGCAGCCTTCGACAGGCCACCTCTGGAAACACCATATATTTT. This sequence encodes CASSLRQATSGNTIYF. The chain employs TRBV14 and TRBJ1-3, with TRBD1 as a possible D gene (6 bases). The ends were cut back, 4 bases at V and 0 bases at J, with 13 bases in the middle. Germline CDR1 SGHDN, CDR2 FVKESK. The CDR3 consists of 16 residues.

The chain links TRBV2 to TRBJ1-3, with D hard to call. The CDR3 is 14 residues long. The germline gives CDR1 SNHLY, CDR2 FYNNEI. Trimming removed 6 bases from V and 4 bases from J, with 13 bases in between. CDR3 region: CASRVDISGNTIYF. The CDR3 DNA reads TGTGCCAGCAGGGTTGACATTTCAGGAAACACCATATATTTT.

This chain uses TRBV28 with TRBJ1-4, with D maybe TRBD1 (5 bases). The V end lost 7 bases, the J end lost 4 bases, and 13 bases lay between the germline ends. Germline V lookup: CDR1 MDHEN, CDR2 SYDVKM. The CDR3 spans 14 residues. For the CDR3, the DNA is TGTGCCAGCACCTTAGACAGTAGTAATGAAAAACTGTTTTTT. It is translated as CASTLDSSNEKLFF.

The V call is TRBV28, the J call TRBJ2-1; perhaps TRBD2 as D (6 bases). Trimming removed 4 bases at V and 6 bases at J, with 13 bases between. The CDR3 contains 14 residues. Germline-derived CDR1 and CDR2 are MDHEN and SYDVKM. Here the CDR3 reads CASSWRETGNEQFF. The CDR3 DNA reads TGTGCCAGCAGTTGGCGGGAAACAGGCAATGAGCAGTTCTTC.

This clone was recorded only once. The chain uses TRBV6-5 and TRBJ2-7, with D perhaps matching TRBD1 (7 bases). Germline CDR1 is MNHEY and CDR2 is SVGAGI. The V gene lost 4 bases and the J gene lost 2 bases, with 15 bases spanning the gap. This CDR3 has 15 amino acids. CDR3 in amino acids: CASSSPQGRTYEQYF. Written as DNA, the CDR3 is TGTGCCAGCAGTTCCCCACAGGGGAGGACCTACGAGCAGTACTTC.

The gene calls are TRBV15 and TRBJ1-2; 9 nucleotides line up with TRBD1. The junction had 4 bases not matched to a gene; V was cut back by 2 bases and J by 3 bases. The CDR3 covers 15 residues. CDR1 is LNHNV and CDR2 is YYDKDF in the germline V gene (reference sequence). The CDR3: CATSRWDREDYGYTF. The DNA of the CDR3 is TGTGCCACCAGCAGATGGGACAGGGAGGACTATGGCTACACCTTC.

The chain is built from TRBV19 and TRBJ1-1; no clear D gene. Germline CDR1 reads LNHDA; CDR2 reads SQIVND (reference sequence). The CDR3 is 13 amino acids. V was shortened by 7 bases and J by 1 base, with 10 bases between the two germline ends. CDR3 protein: CASKGYGNTEAFF. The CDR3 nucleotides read TGTGCCAGTAAAGGGTACGGGAACACTGAAGCTTTCTTT.

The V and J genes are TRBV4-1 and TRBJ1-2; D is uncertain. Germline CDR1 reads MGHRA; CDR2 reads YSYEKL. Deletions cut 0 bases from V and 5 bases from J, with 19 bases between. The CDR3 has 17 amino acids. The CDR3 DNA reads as TGCGCCAGCAGCCAAGATTCTAGGCTATATGATGGTTATGGCTACACCTTC. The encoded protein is CASSQDSRLYDGYGYTF.

The CDR3 region has the DNA TGTGCCAGTCCAAACCCGGGACAGAACTACAATGAGCAGTTCTTC. Amino acid sequence: CASPNPGQNYNEQFF. This rearrangement joins TRBV19 to TRBJ2-1; 7 bases are shared with TRBD1. With 8 bases clipped from V and 3 bases from J, the junction kept 10 bases outside the gene matches. Germline CDR1 is LNHDA and CDR2 is SQIVND (reference sequence). CDR3 length: 15 amino acids. Complete variable domain (other parts from reference TRBV19 and TRBJ2-1): DGGITQSPKYLFRKEGQNVTLSCEQNLNHDAMYWYRQDPGQGLRLIYYSQIVNDFQKGDIAEGYSVSREKKESFPLTVTSAQKNPTAFYLCASPNPGQNYNEQFFGPGTRLTVL.

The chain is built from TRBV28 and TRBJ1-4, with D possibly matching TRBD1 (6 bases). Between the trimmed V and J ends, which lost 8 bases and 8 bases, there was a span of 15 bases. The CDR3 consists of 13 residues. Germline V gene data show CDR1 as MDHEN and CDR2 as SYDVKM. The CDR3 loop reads CASLRGTLEKLFF. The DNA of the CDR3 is TGTGCCAGCCTCAGGGGAACCCTAGAAAAACTGTTTTTT.

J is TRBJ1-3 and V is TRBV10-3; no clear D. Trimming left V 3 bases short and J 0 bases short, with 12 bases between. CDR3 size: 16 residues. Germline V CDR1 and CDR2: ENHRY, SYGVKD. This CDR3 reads CAISDVQHHSGNTIYF. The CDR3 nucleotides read TGTGCCATCAGTGACGTACAGCACCACTCTGGAAACACCATATATTTT.

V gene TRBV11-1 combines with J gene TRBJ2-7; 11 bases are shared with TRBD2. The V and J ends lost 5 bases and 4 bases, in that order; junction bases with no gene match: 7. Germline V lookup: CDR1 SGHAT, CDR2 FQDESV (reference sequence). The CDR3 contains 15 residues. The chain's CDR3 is CASSVTLAGGYEQYF. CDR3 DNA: TGTGCCAGCAGCGTTACCTTAGCGGGAGGGTACGAGCAGTACTTC. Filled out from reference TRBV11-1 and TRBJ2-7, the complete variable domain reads EAEVAQSPRYKITEKSQAVAFWCDPISGHATLYWYRQILGQGPELLVQFQDESVVDDSQLPKDRFSAERLKGVDSTLKIQPAELGDSAMYLCASSVTLAGGYEQYFGPGTRLTVT.

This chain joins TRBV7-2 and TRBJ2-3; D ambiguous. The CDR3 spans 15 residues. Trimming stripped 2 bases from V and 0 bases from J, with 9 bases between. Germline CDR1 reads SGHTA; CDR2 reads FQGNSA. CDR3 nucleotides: TGTGCCAGCAGCTTATTTTTGGGGAGCACAGATACGCAGTATTTT. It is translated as CASSLFLGSTDTQYF.

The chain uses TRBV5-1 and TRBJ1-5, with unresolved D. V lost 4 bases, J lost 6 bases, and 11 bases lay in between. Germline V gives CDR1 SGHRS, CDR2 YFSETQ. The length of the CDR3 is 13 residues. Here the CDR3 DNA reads TGCGCCAGCAGCCTAAGCGGGAGTCAGCCCCAGCATTTT. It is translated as CASSLSGSQPQHF.

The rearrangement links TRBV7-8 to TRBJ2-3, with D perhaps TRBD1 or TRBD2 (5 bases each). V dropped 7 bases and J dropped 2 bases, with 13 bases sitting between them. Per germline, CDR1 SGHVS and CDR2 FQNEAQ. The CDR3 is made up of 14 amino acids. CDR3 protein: CASTFLGDTDTQYF. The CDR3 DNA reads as TGTGCCAGCACCTTTCTGGGGGACACAGATACGCAGTATTTT.